This entry lists 29 T cell receptor beta chains sequenced from one sample in a study of CD8+CD57+ T cells in acquired aplastic anemia (dated by TCRdb to 2016 to 2019). The sequencing machine was an Illumina HiSeq 2000. Profiling of TCR beta VDJ combinations and CDR3 sequences used genomic DNA as the template. TCRdb reworked the public reads: Q25 trimming with fastp, MiXCR clone assembly, productive beta chains retained. Every CDR3 protein is listed once, alongside the most common genes and DNA of its rows. A total of about 210,000 distinct CDR3 sequences appear in this sample, over 55% of them only once. Of the sample, about 29% falls within the top ten clones. Sequences were obtained from sorted CD4+, CD8+, or CD8+CD57+ T cells (not recorded which) from PBMCs. Every receptor here comes from a human donor in good health.

The rearrangement joins TRBV7-3 to TRBJ1-2; TRBD1 aligns across 8 bases. V lost 5 bases and J lost 6; bases outside the gene matches: 8. This CDR3 has 14 amino acids. Germline assignment: CDR1 SGHTA and CDR2 FQGTGA. The CDR3 protein is CASSPGQGSDGYTF. The DNA of the CDR3 is TGTGCCAGCAGCCCCGGACAGGGTAGTGATGGCTACACCTTC.

The count of this clonotype is one. The chain links TRBV5-6 to TRBJ2-3; D unresolved. Germline-derived CDR1 and CDR2 are SGHDT and YYEEEE. The CDR3 covers 12 residues. The germline V and J ends were trimmed by 4 bases and 2 bases, with 5 bases remaining between them. The CDR3 protein is CASSITTDTQYF. The CDR3, as DNA: TGTGCCAGCAGCATAACCACAGATACGCAGTATTTT.

The chain employs TRBV7-9 and TRBJ2-3; D not resolved. The CDR3 runs 14 residues. The V gene's germline CDR1 is SEHNR and CDR2 FQNEAQ (reference sequence). The V and J ends lost 4 bases and 15 bases respectively, with 23 bases between them. In DNA, the CDR3 is TGTGCCAGCAGCTCTCAGTTCGACGGGTACACCTATTATTTT. Residues: CASSSQFDGYTYYF.

Notes on this clonotype: Germline is not matched at one junction end, which may reflect a read error. The chain links TRBV15 to TRBJ2-7; 9 nucleotides agree with TRBD1. The CDR3 totals 14 residues. CDR1 LNHNV and CDR2 YYDKDF come from the germline V gene (reference sequence). The CDR3 DNA follows: TGTGCCACCAGCATGGGACAGGGTGGCTACGGGCAGTACTTC. Translation: CATSMGQGGYGQYF.

The V and J genes are TRBV7-2 and TRBJ2-2; unclear D gene. There are 15 residues in the CDR3. The V and J ends lost 3 bases and 5 bases respectively, with 13 bases between them. Germline CDR1 SGHTA, CDR2 FQGNSA. The CDR3 here is CASSLAHLGTGELFF. The CDR3 nucleotides are TGTGCCAGCAGCTTGGCCCACCTGGGTACCGGGGAGCTGTTTTTT.

The rearrangement links TRBV5-1 to TRBJ2-1, with 10 bases lining up with TRBD1. Per the germline V gene, CDR1 is SGHRS and CDR2 is YFSETQ. The CDR3 covers 14 residues. Germline trimming cut 7 bases from V and 9 bases from J; bases unmatched to any gene: 10. The CDR3 DNA follows: TGCGCCAGCGGTTCTGAGACAGGGGGCCGTGAGCAGTTCTTC. The encoded protein is CASGSETGGREQFF.

This clonotype was seen just once. Germline and junction disagree at one end, which may indicate a read error. This chain joins TRBV7-7 and TRBJ2-2; TRBD2 is a possible D gene (5 bases). Germline CDR1 and CDR2: SSHAT and FNYEAQ (reference sequence). There are 15 residues in the CDR3. The CDR3 here is CASSLGSGVAGELCF. For the CDR3, the DNA is TGTGCCAGCAGCTTAGGCTCCGGGGTGGCCGGGGAGCTGTGTTTT.

The J gene is TRBJ1-1, the V gene TRBV2; D unclear. Trimming shortened V by 4 bases and J by 0 bases, and 6 bases separated the two germline ends. CDR3 size: 13 residues. CDR1 and CDR2 from the germline V gene are SNHLY and FYNNEI. The CDR3 DNA sequence: TGTGCCAGCAGTGGACATTTGAACACTGAAGCTTTCTTT. The encoded protein is CASSGHLNTEAFF.

The CDR3 is CASSLGSGGAITLFF. The CDR3 bases are TGCGCCAGCAGCTTGGGGAGCGGGGGGGCAATTACACTGTTCTTC. The chain carries TRBV5-1 and TRBJ2-1, with 10 bases that match TRBD2. Losses at the gene ends were 0 bases for V and 15 bases for J; bases not matched to a gene: 12. The germline V gene encodes CDR1 SGHRS and CDR2 YFSETQ. The CDR3 contains 15 residues.

The CDR3 region is CASSQDRRVGINTEAFF. The CDR3 nucleotides are TGTGCCAGCAGCCAAGATAGAAGGGTTGGGATAAACACTGAAGCTTTCTTT. This chain connects TRBV14 to TRBJ1-1; D unclear. V shed 0 bases and J shed 2 bases, with 16 bases lying between them. The CDR3 has 17 amino acids. Germline loops: CDR1 SGHDN, CDR2 FVKESK. Variable domain in full (rest from reference TRBV14 and TRBJ1-1): EAGVTQFPSHSVIEKGQTVTLRCDPISGHDNLYWYRRVMGKEIKFLLHFVKESKQDESGMPNNRFLAERTGGTYSTLKVQPAELEDSGVYFCASSQDRRVGINTEAFFGQGTRLTVV.

This clonotype has just one count. This rearrangement joins TRBV7-2 to TRBJ2-1, with D perhaps matching TRBD1 (6 bases). Germline V gives CDR1 SGHTA, CDR2 FQGNSA. Trimming removed 1 base at V and 3 bases at J, with 10 bases between. The CDR3 extends over 15 amino acids. CDR3 loop: CASSLEGRGYNEQFF. The CDR3 DNA is TGTGCCAGCAGCTTAGAGGGCAGGGGCTACAATGAGCAGTTCTTC.

About this clonotype itself: One end of the junction fails to match germline, which may point to a read error. V gene TRBV7-6 combines with J gene TRBJ1-1; D gene unclear. Germline V gives CDR1 SGHVS, CDR2 FNYEAQ. This CDR3 is built from 13 residues. This CDR3 reads CAGSLGPYTEAFF. DNA for the CDR3: TGTGCCGGCAGCTTAGGCCCTTACACTGAAGCTTTCTTT.

Details on this clonotype: One end of the junction does not line up with germline, which may come from a read error. This chain connects TRBV7-8 to TRBJ2-4; TRBD2 might be the D (6 bases). The CDR3 runs to 16 residues. Per the germline V gene, CDR1 is SGHVS and CDR2 is FQNEAQ. The CDR3 DNA reads as TGCGCCAGCAGCCAAAAGCCGGGACTAGCCAAAAACATTCAGTACTTC. This encodes CASSQKPGLAKNIQYF.

In its sample, this clonotype was seen many times. V gene TRBV19 combines with J gene TRBJ2-1, with D perhaps matching TRBD1 (6 bases). This CDR3 has 12 amino acids. V gave up 4 bases and J gave up 5 bases, with 6 bases separating them. Germline assignment: CDR1 LNHDA and CDR2 SQIVND (reference sequence). The CDR3 DNA reads TGTGCCAGTAGTAGACAGGACAATGAGCAGTTCTTC. Amino acids: CASSRQDNEQFF. Supplemented by reference TRBV19 and TRBJ2-1, the full variable domain reads DGGITQSPKYLFRKEGQNVTLSCEQNLNHDAMYWYRQDPGQGLRLIYYSQIVNDFQKGDIAEGYSVSREKKESFPLTVTSAQKNPTAFYLCASSRQDNEQFFGPGTRLTVL.

This clonotype was detected ten times or more. V is TRBV7-3 and J is TRBJ2-3; 10 positions agree with TRBD2. The CDR3 totals 18 residues. The germline V gene encodes CDR1 SGHTA and CDR2 FQGTGA. V lost 2 bases and J lost 0; bases outside the gene matches: 8. CDR3 DNA: TGTGCCAGCAGCTTAGGCCCGGGACTAGCGCGGAGCACAGATACGCAGTATTTT. Its protein is CASSLGPGLARSTDTQYF.

The chain recombines TRBV10-3 with TRBJ1-5; no reliable D call. V lost 7 bases, J lost 2 bases, and 12 bases lay in between. The CDR3 is 14 amino acids. Germline CDR1 and CDR2: ENHRY and SYGVKD. In DNA form, the CDR3 reads TGTGCCATCAAGGCAGGCGAGCGCAATCAGCCCCAGCATTTT. It is translated as CAIKAGERNQPQHF.

This chain joins TRBV7-6 and TRBJ2-7; D is possibly TRBD1 or TRBD2 (5 bases each). Trimming took 5 bases from V and 7 from J, leaving 15 bases between them. Germline CDR1 is SGHVS and CDR2 is FNYEAQ. The CDR3 sequence is 13 residues long. CDR3 residues: CASSRDPGMEQYF. CDR3 DNA sequence: TGTGCCAGCAGCCGGGACCCAGGCATGGAGCAGTACTTC.

The chain employs TRBV3-1 and TRBJ1-6; no clear D. The CDR3 has 16 amino acids. Germline loops: CDR1 LGHDT, CDR2 YNNKEL (reference sequence). Trimming took 1 base from V and 5 from J, leaving 12 bases between them. The CDR3 protein is CASSQVKARHNSPLHF. CDR3 nucleotides: TGTGCCAGCAGCCAAGTAAAGGCCAGACATAATTCACCCCTCCACTTT.

This clonotype was counted ten times or more. The gene calls are TRBV7-3 and TRBJ2-1; 7 nucleotides line up with TRBD2. From germline, CDR1 is SGHTA and CDR2 FQGTGA. The CDR3 loop spans 14 amino acids. J was trimmed by 7 bases and V by 4 bases; bases with no gene match: 7. The CDR3 sequence: CASSWVGGNNEQFF. CDR3 coding DNA: TGTGCCAGCAGCTGGGTCGGGGGGAATAATGAGCAGTTCTTC.

In its sample, this clonotype was seen once. V and J are TRBV29-1 and TRBJ2-1, with D possibly matching TRBD2 (6 bases). The CDR3 is 12 residues long. V lost 6 bases, J lost 4 bases, and 10 bases lay in between. Per germline, CDR1 SQVTM and CDR2 ANQGSEA. CDR3 in DNA: TGCAGCGTAACGGGAGATTACAATGAGCAGTTCTTC. This gives the protein CSVTGDYNEQFF.

In this sample, this clonotype turned up many times. The genes are TRBV12-3 or TRBV12-4 and TRBJ1-1; the D is unclear. This CDR3 has 11 residues. Trimming left V 8 bases short and J 8 bases short, with 12 bases between. CDR3 DNA sequence: TGTGCCAGCGTCTTCGGGAGCGAAGCTTTCTTT. Protein sequence: CASVFGSEAFF.

The table lists this clonotype with many counts. The chain recombines TRBV6-5 with TRBJ1-1, with no clear D. Per germline, CDR1 MNHEY and CDR2 SVGAGI. The CDR3 runs 11 residues. Trimming left V 7 bases short and J 2 bases short, with 5 bases between. For the CDR3, the DNA is TGTGCCAGCACGCTTAACACTGAAGCTTTCTTT. Translation: CASTLNTEAFF.

V and J are TRBV20-1 and TRBJ2-7; 10 bases are shared with TRBD2. The germline V gene has CDR1 DFQATT and CDR2 SNEGSKA (reference sequence). This CDR3 contains 13 residues. The V and J ends lost 4 bases and 5 bases, in that order; junction bases with no gene match: 5. This CDR3 reads CSATSGSIHEQYF. In DNA form, the CDR3 reads TGCAGTGCTACTAGCGGGAGTATACACGAGCAGTACTTC.

The chain employs TRBV7-6 and TRBJ1-3, with a tentative D call TRBD1 (5 bases). CDR3 length: 15 amino acids. Looked up from germline, CDR1 is SGHVS and CDR2 is FNYEAQ. The germline V and J ends were trimmed by 6 bases and 0 bases, with 12 bases remaining between them. CDR3 amino acids: CASSFGTGSGNTIYF. The CDR3 DNA is TGTGCCAGCAGTTTCGGGACGGGCTCTGGAAACACCATATATTTT.

This clonotype was observed a few times. Just one base apart from a much larger clone, this may be a read error. This chain connects TRBV4-1 to TRBJ2-7; 11 bases align to TRBD2. The CDR3 runs 14 residues. Germline lookup yields CDR1 MGHRA and CDR2 YSYEKL. As DNA, the CDR3 is TGCGCCAGCAGCCGCACTAGCGGGAGCTACGGGCAGTACTTC. Encoded protein: CASSRTSGSYGQYF.

This clonotype was detected many times. This chain uses TRBV28 with TRBJ1-2; D unresolved. Germline V gene data show CDR1 as MDHEN and CDR2 as SYDVKM. The CDR3 is 11 amino acids. Trimming took 7 bases from V and 5 from J, leaving 8 bases between them. The CDR3 DNA reads as TGTGCCAGCATCGGACTTTATGGCTACACCTTC. Translated, it gives CASIGLYGYTF.

V and J are TRBV7-9 and TRBJ1-2, with D possibly matching TRBD1 (5 bases). The CDR3 spans 14 residues. V lost 0 bases, J lost 6 bases, and 11 bases lay in between. In germline, CDR1 is SEHNR, CDR2 FQNEAQ (reference sequence). The CDR3 DNA sequence: TGTGCCAGCAGCTTAGCGGGGCAGTTCCATGGCTACACCTTC. Translation gives CASSLAGQFHGYTF.

This chain joins TRBV25-1 and TRBJ2-7; D perhaps matches TRBD2 (6 bases). The CDR3 extends over 14 amino acids. V was pared by 4 bases and J by 2 bases, with 12 bases between. Germline-derived CDR1 and CDR2 are MGHDK and SYGVNS. The CDR3, as DNA: TGTGCCAGCAGTGGTTTCGGGAGTCCCTACGAGCAGTACTTC. Translated, it gives CASSGFGSPYEQYF.

The gene calls are TRBV5-6 and TRBJ2-7; 7 bases fit TRBD1. The CDR3 runs to 15 residues. In germline, CDR1 is SGHDT, CDR2 YYEEEE. J was trimmed by 5 bases and V by 0 bases; bases with no gene match: 8. CDR3 in DNA: TGTGCCAGCAGCTTGGCCGCGACAGGGATCCACGAGCAGTACTTC. Protein product: CASSLAATGIHEQYF.